This TCR beta chain stems from a study of HIV-infected patients and healthy controls. Worth noting for this clonotype: Its antigen is unidentified.

Germline CDR1 reads MNHNS; CDR2 reads SASEGT. The ends lost 1 base at V and 2 bases at J; junction bases unmatched: 5. CDR3 length: 17 amino acids. No cell fractionation was done, so the repertoire covers all unsorted peripheral blood T cells. Around 500 ng RNA was reverse transcribed with alpha and beta constant-region primers. Separate chain-specific third strand synthesis with multiplexing indices produced the alpha and beta libraries. TCRdb called the 5' RACE reads again in MiXCR, with one record for every CDR3 protein. Of 15,000 to 20,000 distinct CDR3 sequences listed, 9% to 15% are singletons. Study outcomes and limitations: HIV+ repertoires were severely depleted of MAIT alpha-chain CDR3s, unlike healthy controls. HIV-associated CDR3 frequencies dropped significantly during therapy; CMV-associated ones, mostly rising, changed nonsignificantly. Size-matched repertoire data failed to replicate the apparent Gini index recovery after therapy in HIV-infected patients.

The source material was blood. The sequence was obtained from an adult in good health. This chain uses TRBV6-1 with TRBJ2-3; 11 positions match TRBD1. The CDR3 DNA reads TGTGCCAGCAGTGAAGGGACAGGGGGCCCTTTCACAGATACGCAGTATTTT. Translation: CASSEGTGGPFTDTQYF.